The clone carrying this T cell receptor (beta chain) was found many times. The antigen is undetermined. These data are taken from a study of T cell repertoires in cytomegalovirus infection. Study overall: Indications came from public TCR beta signatures; they pointed to CMV infection and to a matching HLA type. Whole-study results and caveats: HLA-C-restricted CMV clonotypes gave the most frequent clonotype in two of eight donors. Cumulative public TCR beta family frequency identified CMV carriers with the relevant HLA.

Germline assignment: CDR1 LGHNA and CDR2 YSLEER. The V gene lost 5 bases and the J gene lost 6 bases, with 18 bases spanning the gap. The length of the CDR3 is 15 residues. MiXCR, applied by TCRdb to the reads, yields one record per CDR3 protein. Among around 630,000 distinct CDR3 sequences listed, 20% to 25% were seen once. The sample comprised CD8+ T cells from PBMCs. This receptor was obtained from a human donor in good health (CMV status not recorded). Some clones in this sample may be carry-over from other donors' samples. This chain uses TRBV4-3 with TRBJ2-3, with D tentatively TRBD1 or TRBD2 (5 bases each). This CDR3 reads CASSADKGERDTQYF. The DNA for the CDR3 is TGCGCCAGCAGCGCGGACAAAGGGGAGAGGGATACGCAGTATTTT.